This entry concerns a single T cell receptor (beta chain). This clonotype is categorized as medium-sized (0.01 to 0.1%). The antigen it recognizes is unknown. Nothing much larger sits one base from this clone, and base qualities are not available. These data come from a study of spatial heterogeneity in lung cancer (dated by TCRdb to the late 2010s). Turning to the overall study: More beta-chain than alpha-chain transcripts were consistently detected, likely reflecting higher beta-chain transcript abundance. In the raw uncorrected reads, each unique combination of TCR and UMI appeared on average more than ten times. In non-small cell lung cancer, the study quantitatively compared TCR alpha and beta repertoires across several tumor regions, matched nontumor lung, and blood. The study linked features of the TCR repertoire to counts of nonsynonymous mutations, which were determined by whole-exome sequencing of tumor tissue. At surgery, roughly 220 tumor regions, 64 matched nontumor lung samples and 56 PBMC samples were TCR-sequenced for both alpha and beta chains.

The time point label of this sample denotes: sample taken at primary tumor resection. TCR sequencing used whole RNA extracted from tumor and nontumor lung tissue, or from cryopreserved PBMC samples, without cell sorting. Samples were obtained from over 70 patients with early-stage, untreated non-small cell lung cancer from the lung TRACERx cohort. Patients were selected for TCR sequencing only if sufficient RNA was available from at least two tumor regions. Library prep was done by 5' RACE. The instrument was a NextSeq 500. The TCR library protocol attached a unique molecular identifier to each TCR cDNA molecule to allow correction of PCR and sequencing errors. For the original study's pipeline: Decombinator tools were used for TCR identification, UMI-based error correction and CDR3 extraction. TCRs above a frequency of 2 per 1,000, corresponding to the top 1% of the tumor frequency distribution, were defined as expanded. Renyi diversity was calculated using the R vegan package after each repertoire was subsampled 100 times to 5,000 TCRs. CDR3 similarity networks were built from amino acid triplet string-kernel similarity, connecting CDR3s with pairwise similarity above 0.82. TCRdb cleaned the public reads at Q25 with fastp, built clones with MiXCR and kept in-frame beta chains. Each entry is one CDR3 protein sequence, shown with its most common DNA and genes. Here the V and J calls rest on TCRdb's processing, not on the authors' analysis. The sample contains approximately 9,400 distinct CDR3 sequences, roughly 5.5% of them found a single time. 27% of the sample is in the top ten clones.

The CDR3 goes from the cysteine to the phenylalanine over 14 residues. Only CDR3 DNA is held: 42 bases, read in frame from base 1. Based on the germline V gene, the CDR1 and CDR2 sequences are SNHLY and FYNNEI. Relative to germline, V is 8 bases shorter and J is 0 bases shorter, with 11 bases between their ends. The research as a whole found: Additional single-cell paired TCR alpha and beta sequencing was considered necessary to confirm, at a functional level, the hypothesis that regional TCRs recognize regional mutations. Ubiquitous expanded tumor TCRs were detected in blood more often at tumor resection than at routine follow-up.

The sequence was obtained from a male donor with early-stage non-small cell lung cancer. Sequenced here: PBMCs, sampled at surgery. In this chain, TRBV2 is recombined with TRBJ2-1, and the D gene may be TRBD1, 5 bases matching. The DNA reads as follows: TGTGCCAGCGGGGCTAGTAGCTCCTACAATGAGCAGTTCTTC. The resulting protein is CASGASSSYNEQFF.